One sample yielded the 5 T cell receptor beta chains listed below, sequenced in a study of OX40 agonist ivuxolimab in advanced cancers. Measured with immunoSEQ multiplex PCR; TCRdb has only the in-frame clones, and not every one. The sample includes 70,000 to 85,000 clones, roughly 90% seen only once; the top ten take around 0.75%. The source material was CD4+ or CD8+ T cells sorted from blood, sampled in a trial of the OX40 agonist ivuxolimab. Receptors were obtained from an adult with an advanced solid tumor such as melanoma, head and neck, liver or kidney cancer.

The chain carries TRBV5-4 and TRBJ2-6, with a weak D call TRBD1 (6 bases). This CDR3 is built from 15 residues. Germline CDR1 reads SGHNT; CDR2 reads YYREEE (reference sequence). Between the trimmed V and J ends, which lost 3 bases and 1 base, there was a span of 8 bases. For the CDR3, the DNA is TGTGCCAGCAGCTGGCAGGGGTCTGGGGCCAACGTCCTGACTTTC. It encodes CASSWQGSGANVLTF.

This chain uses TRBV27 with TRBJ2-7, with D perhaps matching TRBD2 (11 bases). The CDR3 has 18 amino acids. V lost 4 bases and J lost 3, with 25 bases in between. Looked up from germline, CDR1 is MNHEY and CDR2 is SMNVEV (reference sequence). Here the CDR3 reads CASSSGTGVLAGGYEQYF. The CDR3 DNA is TGTGCCAGCAGTTCCGGGACAGGGGTCCTAGCGGGAGGCTACGAGCAGTACTTC.

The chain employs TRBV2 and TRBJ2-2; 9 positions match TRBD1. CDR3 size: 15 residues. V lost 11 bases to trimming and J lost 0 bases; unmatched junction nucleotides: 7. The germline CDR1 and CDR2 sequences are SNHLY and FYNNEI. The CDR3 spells CAFKDRGSNTGELFF. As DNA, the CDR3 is TGTGCCTTTAAGGACAGGGGCTCGAACACCGGGGAGCTGTTTTTT.

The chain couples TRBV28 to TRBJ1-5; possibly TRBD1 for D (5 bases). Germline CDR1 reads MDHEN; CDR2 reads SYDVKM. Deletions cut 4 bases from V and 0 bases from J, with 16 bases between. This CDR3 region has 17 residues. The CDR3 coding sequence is TGTGCCAGCAGTTCAGCAGGGATGGGATATAGCAATCAGCCCCAGCATTTT. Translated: CASSSAGMGYSNQPQHF.

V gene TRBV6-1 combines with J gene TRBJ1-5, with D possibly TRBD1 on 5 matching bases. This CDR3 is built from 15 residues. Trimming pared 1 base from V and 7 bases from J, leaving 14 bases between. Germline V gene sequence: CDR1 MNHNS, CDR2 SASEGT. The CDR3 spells CASSEERRGGQPQHF. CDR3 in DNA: TGTGCCAGCAGTGAAGAAAGGAGGGGAGGCCAGCCCCAGCATTTT.